The 6 T cell receptor beta chains below come from one sample, sequenced in a study of cytomegalovirus exposure and HLA in healthy donors. PCR used 60 Vbeta primers and 13 Jbeta primers. Sequencing was performed with immunoSEQ multiplex PCR; in TCRdb, only in-frame clones are kept and a portion is missing. Of approximately 100,000 clones in the sample, approximately 70% were seen once. Sequencing was carried out using PBMCs. Receptor source: a middle-aged man in good health and CMV-seronegative.

This clone was counted only a few times. This chain connects TRBV28 to TRBJ2-7; D is possibly TRBD2 (5 bases). V dropped 7 bases and J dropped 3 bases, with 16 bases sitting between them. CDR3 length: 14 residues. CDR1 MDHEN and CDR2 SYDVKM come from the germline V gene. CDR3: CASTEVGLLYEQYF. The CDR3 DNA sequence: TGTGCCAGCACAGAAGTCGGACTGCTCTACGAGCAGTACTTC.

The chain has TRBV2 and TRBJ2-5, with D unresolved. The CDR3 loop spans 11 amino acids. Germline-derived CDR1 and CDR2 are SNHLY and FYNNEI. V lost 2 bases to trimming and J lost 5 bases, with 3 bases between them. The CDR3 sequence is CASSESETQYF. The DNA of the CDR3 is TGTGCCAGCAGTGAATCGGAGACCCAGTACTTC.

V usage is TRBV7-9 and J usage is TRBJ1-1; D is unclear. This CDR3 has 15 amino acids. Looked up from germline, CDR1 is SEHNR and CDR2 is FQNEAQ (reference sequence). V lost 5 bases and J lost 7, with 20 bases in between. This CDR3 reads CASSPPRSRFSEAFF. CDR3 coding DNA: TGTGCCAGCAGCCCACCCCGTTCGCGGTTCAGTGAAGCTTTCTTT.

The CDR3 coding sequence is TGTGCCAGTAGTATCCCCAGTCGGGGGAACACTGAAGCTTTCTTT. It yields the protein CASSIPSRGNTEAFF. The chain uses TRBV19 and TRBJ1-1; no clear D. Germline CDR1 LNHDA, CDR2 SQIVND (reference sequence). CDR3 length: 15 amino acids. The ends were cut back, 3 bases at V and 1 base at J, with 12 bases in the middle.

The chain carries TRBV29-1 and TRBJ2-1, with no clear D. This CDR3 region has 13 residues. Germline loops: CDR1 SQVTM, CDR2 ANQGSEA. The ends were cut back, 0 bases at V and 7 bases at J, with 10 bases in the middle. CDR3 bases: TGCAGCGTTGAAGACCTTAAACGGAATGAGCAGTTCTTC. Its translation: CSVEDLKRNEQFF.

Comments on this clone: Its ends do not fully match the called genes, so a read error is possible. Within the sample, other DNA sequences also encode this same CDR3. The V gene is TRBV5-1, the J gene TRBJ1-2, with 7 bases that match TRBD1. CDR1 and CDR2 from the germline V gene are SGHRS and YFSETQ. The CDR3 sequence is 12 residues long. The CDR3, as DNA: TGCGCCAGCGGGACAGCAAACTACGGCTACACCTTC. Its translation is CASGTANYGYTF.